Listed below are T cell receptor beta chains from one sample, sequenced in a study of shared clonotypes between healthy human individuals. Some clones are missing from TCRdb's copy, which holds only in-frame ones; the method was immunoSEQ multiplex PCR. The table includes about 1.4 million clones, 96% detected once. Sequencing input: naive CD4+ T cells sorted from blood. Receptors originate from a man aged 25-40 years in good health. Each CDR3 is given with its conserved first and last residue. A D gene is named only where the DNA matches it firmly. Expanded clones are given a class, and other clones once, few, many or no size at all.

d_call clone_size j_call v_call cdr3_aa cdr3_nt
TRBD1 . TRBJ2-4 TRBV15 CATSPRTGSNGYIQYF TGTGCCACCAGCCCCCGGACAGGGTCAAATGGTTACATTCAGTACTTC
. . TRBJ2-1 TRBV6-4 CASSDSPFGGRPHNEQFF TGTGCCAGCAGTGACTCCCCTTTTGGGGGAAGACCCCACAATGAGCAGTTCTTC
. . TRBJ2-7 TRBV29-1 CSVSKHGLEEQYF TGCAGCGTTAGCAAACATGGCCTAGAGGAGCAGTACTTC
TRBD2 . TRBJ2-1 TRBV29-1 CSGLGASGYTREQFF TGCAGCGGGCTAGGGGCTAGCGGGTATACACGGGAGCAGTTCTTC
. . TRBJ1-1 TRBV27 CASKSYRYGEAFF TGTGCCAGCAAAAGCTATCGATACGGTGAAGCTTTCTTT
. . TRBJ2-1 TRBV15 CATSRDRTGISNEQFF TGTGCCACCAGCAGAGATCGTACGGGGATCAGCAATGAGCAGTTCTTC
. . TRBJ2-7 TRBV5-4 CASSLRGLSSYEQYF TGTGCCAGCAGCTTGAGGGGACTTAGCTCCTACGAGCAGTACTTC
TRBD2 . TRBJ2-1 TRBV10-3 CAISELAGGYNEQFF TGTGCCATCAGTGAGTTAGCGGGGGGGTACAATGAGCAGTTCTTC
TRBD2 . TRBJ2-2 TRBV29-1 CSASSGRGELFF TGCAGCGCCTCTAGCGGCCGCGGGGAGCTGTTTTTT
. . TRBJ2-3 TRBV5-4 CASSLLGRDSTNTQYF TGTGCCAGCAGCTTGTTAGGCCGAGACTCTACTAATACGCAGTATTTT
. . TRBJ2-5 TRBV14 CASSQLGYQETQYF TGTGCCAGCAGCCAACTGGGATACCAAGAGACCCAGTACTTC
. . TRBJ2-1 TRBV2 CASSVWDPLRNEQFF TGTGCCAGCAGTGTATGGGACCCGCTGCGTAATGAGCAGTTCTTC
. . TRBJ2-3 TRBV4-1 CASSPTGASTDTQYF TGCGCCAGCAGCCCAACCGGGGCCTCCACAGATACGCAGTATTTT
TRBD2 . TRBJ2-7 TRBV28 CASSFSSGSSYEQYF TGTGCCAGCAGTTTCTCTAGCGGGAGCTCCTACGAGCAGTACTTC
TRBD1 . TRBJ2-7 TRBV10-3 CASRTGGASEQYF TGTGCCAGCCGAACAGGGGGCGCTTCCGAGCAGTACTTC
TRBD1 . TRBJ2-1 TRBV5-4 CASSSTGGGNEQFF TGTGCCAGCAGCTCGACAGGGGGTGGAAATGAGCAGTTCTTC
. . TRBJ2-7 TRBV5-5 CASSLALPPVDYEQYF TGTGCCAGCAGCTTGGCACTACCCCCAGTTGACTACGAGCAGTACTTC
. once TRBJ2-2 TRBV27 CASSLRGVAGRYTGELFF TGTGCCAGCAGTCTTAGGGGGGTGGCAGGGCGATACACCGGGGAGCTGTTTTTT
. . TRBJ2-2 TRBV28 CASLTVGGSGAGELFF TGTGCCAGCTTAACAGTAGGTGGGAGCGGAGCCGGGGAGCTGTTTTTT
. . TRBJ2-3 TRBV27 CASSFKRSALVTDTQYF TGTGCCAGCAGCTTTAAACGCTCCGCGTTGGTCACAGATACGCAGTATTTT
. . TRBJ2-1 TRBV6-1 CASSGGLVYNEQFF TGTGCCAGCAGTGGGGGACTTGTCTACAATGAGCAGTTCTTC
TRBD1 . TRBJ2-1 TRBV9 CASSPQGASSYNEQFF TGTGCCAGCAGCCCCCAGGGGGCGAGCTCCTACAATGAGCAGTTCTTC
. . TRBJ1-2 TRBV7-9 CASSHGQSNYGYTF TGTGCCAGCAGCCACGGACAGTCTAACTATGGCTACACCTTC
TRBD2 . TRBJ2-7 TRBV19 CASSISSGRWYEQYF TGTGCCAGTAGTATCTCTAGCGGGAGATGGTACGAGCAGTACTTC
. . TRBJ1-2 TRBV18 CASSPTGTLTNYGYTF TGTGCCAGCTCACCAACGGGGACACTTACTAACTATGGCTACACCTTC
. . TRBJ1-2 TRBV28 CASYQAGTPSGYTF TGTGCCAGCTATCAGGCGGGAACCCCTAGCGGCTACACCTTC
. . TRBJ1-1 TRBV10-1 CASSPGTMNTEAFF TGCGCCAGCAGCCCTGGGACAATGAACACTGAAGCTTTCTTT
TRBD1 . TRBJ2-7 TRBV6-1 CASGRGLGYEQYF TGTGCCAGCGGCAGGGGGCTTGGCTACGAGCAGTACTTC
. . TRBJ2-2 TRBV28 CASTVQGTGELFF TGTGCCAGCACCGTTCAAGGGACCGGGGAGCTGTTTTTT
TRBD2 once TRBJ2-1 TRBV10-1 CASSESKAGFHNEQFF TGCGCCAGCAGTGAAAGTAAAGCGGGATTCCACAATGAGCAGTTCTTC
TRBD2 . TRBJ2-2 TRBV10-3 CAIRGTSGNGGELFF TGTGCCATCAGGGGGACTAGCGGGAATGGCGGGGAGCTGTTTTTT
. . TRBJ1-2 TRBV7-2 CASRPGLLGYTF TGTGCCAGCAGACCGGGACTTTTAGGCTACACCTTC
TRBD1 . TRBJ1-5 TRBV28 CASSLGQASNQPQHF TGTGCCAGCAGTTTAGGACAGGCCAGCAATCAGCCCCAGCATTTT
TRBD2 . TRBJ2-1 TRBV4-3 CASSLSGYDNEQFF TGCGCCAGCAGCCTTAGCGGGTACGACAATGAGCAGTTCTTC
. . TRBJ2-5 TRBV7-6 CASSLGSGAQETQYF TGTGCCAGCAGCTTAGGGTCAGGGGCCCAAGAGACCCAGTACTTC
. . TRBJ1-5 TRBV10-3 CAISLSGGNQPQHF TGTGCCATCAGCTTAAGTGGCGGCAATCAGCCCCAGCATTTT
. . TRBJ2-1 TRBV11-1 CASSTQGYEQFF TGTGCCAGCAGCACGCAGGGATATGAGCAGTTCTTC
. . TRBJ1-3 TRBV7-2 CASSLGPGNSGNTIYF TGTGCCAGCAGCTTAGGTCCAGGGAACTCTGGAAACACCATATATTTT
TRBD1 few TRBJ2-7 TRBV18 CASSPGQVTYEQYF TGTGCCAGCTCACCGGGACAGGTAACCTACGAGCAGTACTTC
. . TRBJ1-2 TRBV10-3 CAISDPTVNYGYTF TGTGCCATCAGTGACCCGACCGTTAACTATGGCTACACCTTC
. . TRBJ2-5 TRBV30 CAWSAYVGQSQETQYF TGTGCCTGGAGTGCATACGTCGGACAGAGCCAAGAGACCCAGTACTTC
. once TRBJ1-1 TRBV5-1 CASSLGQGRGTEAFF TGCGCCAGCAGCTTGGGGCAGGGGCGCGGCACTGAAGCTTTCTTT
. . TRBJ2-7 TRBV19 CASSTGNSYEQYF TGTGCCAGTAGTACAGGGAACTCCTACGAGCAGTACTTC
TRBD2 . TRBJ2-1 TRBV5-1 CASSLGSGRVLGNEQFF TGCGCCAGCAGCTTGGGAAGCGGGAGAGTTTTAGGGAATGAGCAGTTCTTC
. . TRBJ1-4 TRBV5-1 CASSSPGNGVEKLFF TGCGCCAGCAGCTCCCCGGGAAATGGGGTTGAAAAACTGTTTTTT
. . TRBJ2-3 TRBV14 CASSQDLRGADTQYF TGTGCCAGCAGCCAAGATTTACGGGGAGCAGATACGCAGTATTTT
. . TRBJ2-5 TRBV7-9 CASRPVSTSQETQYF TGTGCCAGCAGACCCGTATCGACATCCCAAGAGACCCAGTACTTC
. . TRBJ2-1 TRBV2 CARLDYNEQFF TGTGCCAGGCTTGACTACAATGAGCAGTTCTTC